One and the same sample provided the 26 T cell receptor beta chains below, sequenced in a study of blood T cell repertoires in COVID-19. Method: immunoSEQ multiplex PCR; TCRdb's copy keeps in-frame clones and lacks some. The sample lists over 100,000 clones; about 83% were seen once. Sequencing was performed on peripheral blood. These receptors were obtained from a man aged 35 to 55 with active or convalescent COVID-19.

This sequence joins TRBV6-6 and TRBJ1-4; 9 bases are shared with TRBD1. The CDR3 covers 17 residues. V gave up 5 bases and J gave up 4 bases; unmatched junction bases: 11. In germline, CDR1 is MNHNY, CDR2 SVGAGI (reference sequence). Here the CDR3 reads CASSPSLGQGVNEKLFF. CDR3 coding DNA: TGTGCCAGCAGTCCCTCCCTGGGACAGGGAGTTAATGAAAAACTGTTTTTT.

The V gene is TRBV18, the J gene TRBJ1-1; no clear D gene. Trimming removed 3 bases from V and 1 base from J, with 9 bases in between. The CDR3 totals 14 residues. Germline V lookup: CDR1 KGHSH, CDR2 LQKENI. DNA of the CDR3: TGTGCCAGCTCACCCCGGGTGTCGAACACTGAAGCTTTCTTT. Translation gives CASSPRVSNTEAFF.

The V and J genes are TRBV14 and TRBJ2-1; TRBD2 is a possible D gene (6 bases). CDR1 is SGHDN, CDR2 FVKESK, per germline. V lost 0 bases and J 8 bases, leaving 14 bases between the germline ends. This CDR3 is 15 amino acids long. The CDR3 protein is CASSQERGRAHEQFF. CDR3 nucleotide sequence: TGTGCCAGCAGCCAAGAGCGGGGCAGGGCCCATGAGCAGTTCTTC.

The chain links TRBV27 to TRBJ2-1, with D unresolved. The CDR3 contains 11 residues. Germline V lookup: CDR1 MNHEY, CDR2 SMNVEV (reference sequence). Between the trimmed V and J ends, which lost 5 bases and 6 bases, there was a span of 5 bases. Here the CDR3 reads CASSDFNEQFF. CDR3 sequence (DNA): TGTGCCAGCAGTGACTTCAATGAGCAGTTCTTC.

This clone was counted once. This chain links TRBV29-1 with TRBJ2-5, with D perhaps matching TRBD1 (6 bases). CDR1 and CDR2 from the germline V gene are SQVTM and ANQGSEA. The CDR3 runs to 15 residues. Trimming took 5 bases from V and 4 from J, leaving 20 bases between them. The CDR3 spells CSVIKTGSSGETQYF. The CDR3 bases are TGCAGCGTTATCAAAACAGGGTCGTCTGGAGAGACCCAGTACTTC.

The chain carries TRBV19 and TRBJ2-1, with a possible D match to TRBD1 (6 bases). Per the germline V gene, CDR1 is LNHDA and CDR2 is SQIVND (reference sequence). V was pared by 6 bases and J by 5 bases, with 14 bases between. This CDR3 has 14 amino acids. The CDR3 region is CASSGTSRHNEQFF. DNA for the CDR3: TGTGCCAGTAGCGGGACATCGCGCCACAATGAGCAGTTCTTC.

This clone is classed as medium-sized (0.01 to 0.1%). The chain recombines TRBV7-2 with TRBJ2-3; TRBD2 matches 12 bases. This CDR3 contains 15 residues. Germline V gene sequence: CDR1 SGHTA, CDR2 FQGNSA. Losses at the gene ends were 5 bases for V and 6 bases for J; bases not matched to a gene: 6. The CDR3 spells CASSPSGGALDTQYF. The CDR3 DNA follows: TGTGCCAGCAGCCCTAGCGGGGGGGCTCTTGATACGCAGTATTTT.

Points on this clone: The junction departs from the called germline gene at one end, perhaps through a read error. Distinct nucleotide sequences in the sample also encode this CDR3. The V gene is TRBV6-1, the J gene TRBJ1-1, with no clear D. This CDR3 has 13 residues. Germline V gene sequence: CDR1 MNHNS, CDR2 SASEGT. In nucleotides, the CDR3 is TGTGCCAGTAGTGAAGGAGGAGTCACTGAAGCTTTCTTT. Protein: CASSEGGVTEAFF.

The rearrangement links TRBV10-3 to TRBJ2-5; 7 positions match TRBD2. Germline lookup yields CDR1 ENHRY and CDR2 SYGVKD. V gave up 8 bases and J gave up 5 bases; unmatched junction bases: 8. The CDR3 extends over 13 amino acids. CDR3 sequence (DNA): TGTGCCATCGGATTAGCGGGCCCCGAGACCCAGTACTTC. This translates into CAIGLAGPETQYF.

This sequence joins TRBV25-1 and TRBJ2-7; a possible D gene is TRBD2 (7 bases). Germline CDR1 reads MGHDK; CDR2 reads SYGVNS. Trimming stripped 2 bases from V and 6 bases from J, with 11 bases between. The CDR3 extends over 13 amino acids. CDR3 protein: CASSETGRVEQYF. The CDR3 DNA sequence: TGTGCCAGCAGTGAAACAGGGAGGGTCGAGCAGTACTTC.

This clone turned up a few times. V gene TRBV5-5 combines with J gene TRBJ2-1; TRBD1 matches at 9 bases. Trimming cost V 1 base and J 10 bases; bases outside gene matches: 9. Looked up from germline, CDR1 is SGHKS and CDR2 is YYEKEE (reference sequence). The CDR3 has 15 amino acids. The CDR3 DNA sequence: TGTGCCAGCAGCTTGATAGGGACAGGGCGAGAGGAGCAGTTCTTC. It is translated as CASSLIGTGREEQFF. Full variable domain (outside the CDR3, taken from reference TRBV5-5 and TRBJ2-1): DAGVTQSPTHLIKTRGQQVTLRCSPISGHKSVSWYQQVLGQGPQFIFQYYEKEERGRGNFPDRFSARQFPNYSSELNVNALLLGDSALYLCASSLIGTGREEQFFGPGTRLTVL.

The chain links TRBV18 to TRBJ2-1, with D perhaps matching TRBD2 (7 bases). V was cut by 3 bases and J by 10 bases, with 13 bases left in between. CDR1 is KGHSH and CDR2 is LQKENI in the germline V gene. CDR3 length: 13 residues. For the CDR3, the DNA is TGTGCCAGCTCACCGGGGGGGGCTCGGGAGCAGTTCTTC. The encoded protein is CASSPGGAREQFF.

The chain combines TRBV4-2 with TRBJ2-3, with D perhaps matching TRBD2 (7 bases). Trimming cost V 4 bases and J 0 bases, with 20 bases left between them. Germline-derived CDR1 and CDR2 are LGHNA and YNFKEQ. The CDR3 sequence is 18 residues long. CDR3 amino acids: CASSPAHFGGLSTDTQYF. The CDR3 region has the DNA TGTGCCAGCAGCCCCGCTCACTTCGGGGGGCTAAGCACAGATACGCAGTATTTT.

V gene TRBV24-1 combines with J gene TRBJ2-1; possibly TRBD1 for D (6 bases). The V gene lost 8 bases and the J gene lost 3 bases, with 25 bases spanning the gap. This CDR3 spans 18 amino acids. The germline gives CDR1 KGHDR, CDR2 SFDVKD. In DNA, the CDR3 is TGTGCCACCAATCCTTCCGCTCTTGACAGGCGAATCTACAATGAGCAGTTCTTC. It specifies CATNPSALDRRIYNEQFF.

The rearrangement links TRBV7-6 to TRBJ2-5; 10 positions match TRBD2. The CDR3 loop spans 16 amino acids. V shed 5 bases and J 4 bases; nucleotides not matched to a gene: 10. Germline V CDR1 and CDR2: SGHVS, FNYEAQ. CDR3 region: CASSKRLAGGIETQYF. Written as DNA, the CDR3 is TGTGCCAGCAGCAAACGACTAGCGGGTGGGATAGAGACCCAGTACTTC.

The V gene is TRBV6-5, the J gene TRBJ2-7; 11 nucleotides align to TRBD1. With 0 bases clipped from V and 5 bases from J, the junction kept 6 bases outside the gene matches. CDR3 length equals 16 residues. Germline-derived CDR1 and CDR2 are MNHEY and SVGAGI. CDR3 in DNA: TGTGCCAGCAGTTACTCTCTGGGGACAGGGGGGCACGAGCAGTACTTC. The encoded protein is CASSYSLGTGGHEQYF.

This clone was detected a few times. This sequence joins TRBV5-4 and TRBJ1-5, with D possibly matching TRBD1 (6 bases). The CDR3 extends over 15 amino acids. CDR1 is SGHNT, CDR2 YYREEE, per germline (reference sequence). The V end was cut by 1 base, the J end by 3 bases, with 11 bases between. CDR3 in DNA: TGTGCCAGCAGCTTGTCAGGGGCAGTCAATCAGCCCCAGCATTTT. Its translation: CASSLSGAVNQPQHF.

The CDR3 loop is CASSFFDRVGELFF. DNA for the CDR3: TGTGCCAGCAGTTTCTTCGACAGGGTGGGGGAGCTGTTTTTT. The chain recombines TRBV27 with TRBJ2-2, with 7 bases aligning to TRBD1. The CDR3 spans 14 residues. Germline V lookup: CDR1 MNHEY, CDR2 SMNVEV (reference sequence). V trimming: 3 bases; J trimming: 8 bases; junction bases outside the gene matches: 6.

The CDR3 protein is CASSESGTRGTYEQYF. CDR3 nucleotide sequence: TGTGCCAGCAGCGAATCCGGGACGAGGGGGACCTACGAGCAGTACTTC. The V and J genes are TRBV9 and TRBJ2-7; D possibly corresponds to TRBD1 (6 bases). This CDR3 has 16 amino acids. CDR1 is SGDLS and CDR2 is YYNGEE in the germline V gene. Trimming stripped 3 bases from V and 2 bases from J, with 18 bases between.

The table lists this clone with a count of one. The chain's CDR3 is CASSPRSGRNTIYF. In nucleotides, the CDR3 is TGTGCCAGCAGCCCCCGATCGGGGAGAAACACCATATATTTT. The chain couples TRBV7-9 to TRBJ1-3, with no clear D. V lost 5 bases and J lost 5, with 13 bases in between. Germline loops: CDR1 SEHNR, CDR2 FQNEAQ (reference sequence). CDR3 length: 14 amino acids.

The V gene is TRBV2, the J gene TRBJ2-1; D might be TRBD2 (7 bases). The CDR3 is 15 residues long. Germline values: CDR1 SNHLY, CDR2 FYNNEI. Deletions cut 10 bases from V and 2 bases from J, with 18 bases between. The CDR3 here is CAIELGGGTYNEQFF. The CDR3 DNA follows: TGTGCCATAGAGTTAGGGGGGGGGACCTACAATGAGCAGTTCTTC. Full variable domain (outside the CDR3, taken from reference TRBV2 and TRBJ2-1): EPEVTQTPSHQVTQMGQEVILRCVPISNHLYFYWYRQILGQKVEFLVSFYNNEISEKSEIFDDQFSVERPDGSNFTLKIRSTKLEDSAMYFCAIELGGGTYNEQFFGPGTRLTVL.

The chain has TRBV11-2 and TRBJ1-3, with D maybe TRBD1 (5 bases). This CDR3 region has 18 residues. Germline-derived CDR1 and CDR2 are SGHAT and FQNNGV. V lost 5 bases and J lost 4, with 24 bases in between. CDR3 sequence (DNA): TGTGCCAGCAGCCCTAGGGGTAGCCAGCCGATGGACGGAAACACCATATATTTT. Its translation: CASSPRGSQPMDGNTIYF.

The genes are TRBV7-3 and TRBJ2-5; TRBD1 aligns across 9 bases. The germline gives CDR1 SGHTA, CDR2 FQGTGA. CDR3 size: 14 residues. V was pared by 5 bases and J by 5 bases, with 6 bases of the junction left unmatched. The CDR3 sequence is CASSPTGGRETQYF. The CDR3 nucleotides read TGTGCCAGCAGCCCGACAGGGGGTAGGGAGACCCAGTACTTC.

The genes are TRBV5-1 and TRBJ2-2, with 12 bases identical to TRBD1. In germline, CDR1 is SGHRS, CDR2 YFSETQ. The CDR3 is 16 residues long. With V trimmed by 1 base and J by 7 bases, 5 bases remained unmatched. In DNA form, the CDR3 reads TGCGCCAGCAGCTTGTCTGGGACAGGGGGCGTCGGGGAGCTGTTTTTT. This translates into CASSLSGTGGVGELFF.

The chain joins TRBV15 to TRBJ2-7, with D unresolved. V was pared by 4 bases and J by 3 bases, with 13 bases between. This CDR3 has 14 residues. Germline-derived CDR1 and CDR2 are LNHNV and YYDKDF (reference sequence). The CDR3 DNA is TGTGCCACCAGCACTCGAGACGGAGTCTACGAGCAGTACTTC. Translation gives CATSTRDGVYEQYF.

This clone has a single count. The J gene is TRBJ2-3, the V gene TRBV3-1 (or the pseudogene TRBV3-2); 9 positions agree with TRBD2. There are 17 residues in the CDR3. J gave up 7 bases and V 3 bases, and 14 bases lay outside the gene matches. Germline V gene sequence: CDR1 LGHDT, CDR2 YNNKEL (reference sequence). The CDR3 protein is CASSHNGGLALTYTQYF. The DNA of the CDR3 is TGTGCCAGCAGCCATAACGGGGGACTAGCCCTCACCTATACGCAGTATTTT.